The 30 T cell receptor beta chains given below trace back to one sample, sequenced in a study of T cells after yellow fever vaccination. TCRdb itself ran the 5' RACE reads through MiXCR, one entry per CDR3 protein. The sample yields hundreds of thousands of distinct CDR3 sequences, 8% to 10% seen once. The sample here was PBMCs, taken on the day of the first yellow fever vaccination. These receptors were obtained from a man younger than 30 who received the YFV17D yellow fever vaccine.

There are a few counts of this clonotype. The genes are TRBV4-3 and TRBJ2-7; TRBD1 is a possible D gene (6 bases). CDR1 is LGHNA, CDR2 YSLEER, per germline. There are 12 residues in the CDR3. The CDR3 protein is CASNIGGKAGNV. For the CDR3, the DNA is TGCGCCAGCAATATAGGGGGTAAGGCAGGGAACGTC.

This clonotype came up a few times. The chain joins TRBV7-3 to TRBJ2-1, with unresolved D. The germline V gene encodes CDR1 SGHTA and CDR2 FQGTGA. The germline V and J ends were trimmed by 0 bases and 6 bases, with 9 bases remaining between them. This CDR3 is built from 14 residues. CDR3: CASSLTAGTNEQFF. Written as DNA, the CDR3 is TGTGCCAGCAGCTTAACGGCCGGCACCAATGAGCAGTTCTTC.

This clonotype was picked up a small number of times. The chain uses TRBV4-3 and TRBJ1-6, with TRBD1 as a possible D gene (5 bases). There are 14 residues in the CDR3. Per the germline V gene, CDR1 is LGHNA and CDR2 is YSLEER. V lost 0 bases and J lost 7, with 7 bases in between. In DNA form, the CDR3 reads TGCGCCAGCAGCCAAGAGGGGCGGAATTCACCCCTCCACTTT. Residues: CASSQEGRNSPLHF.

This clonotype was detected many times. The chain uses TRBV4-3 and TRBJ2-1, with 12 bases fitting TRBD2. This CDR3 spans 19 amino acids. Unmatched junction bases numbered 6, after V lost 0 bases and J lost 0 bases. Germline values: CDR1 LGHNA, CDR2 YSLEER. The CDR3 is CASSQDRLAGVSSYNEQFF. DNA of the CDR3: TGCGCCAGCAGCCAAGATCGACTAGCGGGGGTTAGCTCCTACAATGAGCAGTTCTTC.

The sample holds a few counts of this clonotype. The chain joins TRBV4-1 to TRBJ1-2, with TRBD1 as a possible D gene (5 bases). The germline V and J ends were trimmed by 0 bases and 8 bases, with 13 bases remaining between them. Germline CDR1 and CDR2: MGHRA and YSYEKL. CDR3 size: 14 residues. CDR3: CASSQDIRVRGYTF. CDR3 bases: TGCGCCAGCAGCCAAGATATCAGGGTTAGGGGCTACACCTTC.

V and J are TRBV7-9 and TRBJ2-7; TRBD2 might be the D (5 bases). Germline V lookup: CDR1 SEHNR, CDR2 FQNEAQ (reference sequence). Trimming took off 0 bases at V and 1 base at J, with 7 bases between the two ends. The CDR3 is 14 residues long. In nucleotides, the CDR3 is TGTGCCAGCAGCTTAGCGAGGGCATCCTACGAGCAGTACTTC. Its translation: CASSLARASYEQYF.

This clonotype was seen only a few times. This chain links TRBV7-2 with TRBJ2-7; D tentatively fits TRBD1 or TRBD2 (5 bases each). The V gene lost 2 bases and the J gene lost 6 bases, with 11 bases spanning the gap. The germline V gene encodes CDR1 SGHTA and CDR2 FQGNSA. The CDR3 has 13 amino acids. CDR3 DNA sequence: TGTGCCAGCAGCTTACGAGGGGCCGTCGAGCAGTACGTC. This gives the protein CASSLRGAVEQYV.

This clonotype was found many times. The CDR3 sequence is CASSISGSQPQHF. Here the CDR3 DNA reads TGTGCCAGTAGTATTTCCGGGAGTCAGCCCCAGCATTTT. J is TRBJ1-5 and V is TRBV19; no definite D call. Trimming shortened V by 3 bases and J by 6 bases, and 9 bases separated the two germline ends. The CDR3 is 13 amino acids. Germline V gives CDR1 LNHDA, CDR2 SQIVND (reference sequence).

Many counts were recorded for this clonotype. The rearrangement uses TRBV12-3 or TRBV12-4 and TRBJ2-7; no firm D call. The germline V and J ends were trimmed by 6 bases and 5 bases, with 5 bases remaining between them. This CDR3 region has 10 residues. The CDR3 is CASRGHEQYF. The CDR3 nucleotides are TGTGCCAGCAGAGGCCACGAGCAGTACTTC.

This clonotype was found a few times. The chain employs TRBV4-3 and TRBJ1-2; D ambiguous. Germline CDR1 reads LGHNA; CDR2 reads YSLEER. This CDR3 is 13 amino acids long. Trimming left V 3 bases short and J 5 bases short, with 10 bases between. The CDR3 reads CASSHSGAYGYTF. The CDR3 nucleotides are TGCGCCAGCAGCCACTCAGGTGCTTATGGCTACACCTTC.

This chain connects TRBV4-2 to TRBJ2-1; 10 nucleotides line up with TRBD2. V shed 3 bases and J 7 bases; nucleotides not matched to a gene: 12. Germline values: CDR1 LGHNA, CDR2 YNFKEQ. This CDR3 spans 17 amino acids. The CDR3 loop is CASSQRGSGGAGNEQFF. The CDR3 region has the DNA TGTGCCAGCAGCCAGAGGGGGAGCGGGGGGGCTGGAAATGAGCAGTTCTTC.

This clonotype was picked up a small number of times. The chain links TRBV27 to TRBJ1-5; D unresolved. Trimming left V 1 base short and J 1 base short, with 11 bases between. Germline assignment: CDR1 MNHEY and CDR2 SMNVEV (reference sequence). This CDR3 comprises 16 residues. Here the CDR3 reads CASSLLGSTSNQPQHF. CDR3 sequence (DNA): TGTGCCAGCAGTTTATTGGGGTCGACGAGCAATCAGCCCCAGCATTTT.

This clonotype was detected only a few times. The J gene is TRBJ2-3, the V gene TRBV19; D may be TRBD2 (6 bases). Germline values: CDR1 LNHDA, CDR2 SQIVND (reference sequence). The V end lost 4 bases, the J end lost 4 bases, and 15 bases lay between the germline ends. This CDR3 spans 15 amino acids. The CDR3 here is CASSTLRLGPDTQYF. CDR3 in DNA: TGTGCCAGTAGTACCTTAAGACTAGGTCCAGATACGCAGTATTTT.

CDR3 in amino acids: CASSAPGRNTGELFF. The CDR3 DNA reads as TGTGCCAGCAGTGCCCCCGGAAGGAACACCGGGGAGCTGTTTTTT. V and J are TRBV6-1 and TRBJ2-2; D is uncertain. Between the trimmed V and J ends, which lost 4 bases and 1 base, there was a span of 10 bases. CDR1 is MNHNS and CDR2 is SASEGT in the germline V gene. The CDR3 spans 15 residues.

This clonotype was counted at least ten times. The chain couples TRBV4-3 to TRBJ1-1; D unclear. V shed 1 base and J shed 11 bases, with 8 bases lying between them. Germline CDR1 and CDR2: LGHNA and YSLEER. This CDR3 has 11 residues. In DNA, the CDR3 is TGCGCCAGCAGCCAAGGAAGAGAGGCTTTCTTT. Its protein product is CASSQGREAFF.

This clonotype was found a few times. The J gene is TRBJ1-2, the V gene TRBV19; maybe TRBD1 (5 bases). Germline loops: CDR1 LNHDA, CDR2 SQIVND (reference sequence). The CDR3 has 12 amino acids. Trimming shortened V by 5 bases and J by 6 bases, and 10 bases separated the two germline ends. This CDR3 is CASSHLGDGYTF. The CDR3 bases are TGTGCCAGTAGTCACTTAGGGGATGGCTACACCTTC.

This clonotype has a count of ten or more. The J gene is TRBJ2-1, the V gene TRBV7-3, with 7 bases matching TRBD2. Germline V gene data show CDR1 as SGHTA and CDR2 as FQGTGA. V shed 2 bases, J shed 5 bases, and the junction held 3 bases outside the gene matches. The CDR3 covers 14 residues. The CDR3, as DNA: TGTGCCAGCAGCTTAGGGGGGGGAGACAATGAGCAGTTCTTC. It translates to CASSLGGGDNEQFF.

This chain links TRBV4-2 with TRBJ2-2; no clear D gene. Trimming stripped 3 bases from V and 1 base from J, with 15 bases between. The CDR3 is made up of 17 amino acids. Per germline, CDR1 LGHNA and CDR2 YNFKEQ. CDR3 amino acids: CASSHPGRLQNTGELFF. The CDR3 region has the DNA TGTGCCAGCAGCCATCCCGGGCGGCTCCAGAACACCGGGGAGCTGTTTTTT.

The chain combines TRBV7-3 with TRBJ2-1; 13 nucleotides agree with TRBD2. The CDR3 has 18 amino acids. With 0 bases clipped from V and 5 bases from J, the junction kept 7 bases outside the gene matches. Germline values: CDR1 SGHTA, CDR2 FQGTGA. CDR3 in amino acids: CASSLTAILAGGDNEQFF. CDR3 sequence (DNA): TGTGCCAGCAGCTTAACCGCCATACTAGCGGGGGGGGACAATGAGCAGTTCTTC.

A few counts support this clonotype. This chain links TRBV4-3 with TRBJ2-5, with TRBD1 matching over 7 bases. After removal of 6 bases from V and 1 base from J, the junction contained 8 bases not matched to a gene. Germline V gives CDR1 LGHNA, CDR2 YSLEER. This CDR3 is 15 amino acids long. Here the CDR3 reads CASSQTRGFQETQYF. The CDR3 bases are TGCGCCAGCAGTCAAACCAGGGGGTTCCAAGAGACCCAGTACTTC.

Only a few counts were recorded for this clonotype. V gene TRBV4-3 combines with J gene TRBJ2-3, with 8 bases aligning to TRBD2. Trimming at V came to 3 bases and at J to 10 bases, leaving 3 bases not matched to a gene. The CDR3 covers 12 residues. Per germline, CDR1 LGHNA and CDR2 YSLEER. The CDR3 region is CASSQTSEAQYF. The DNA of the CDR3 is TGCGCCAGCAGCCAGACTAGCGAAGCGCAGTATTTT.

This clonotype was counted only a few times. The gene calls are TRBV5-5 and TRBJ1-4; 9 bases fit TRBD1. Germline CDR1 SGHKS, CDR2 YYEKEE (reference sequence). The CDR3 extends over 15 amino acids. Trimming took 3 bases from V and 11 from J; bases not matched to a gene: 11. The CDR3: CASSYPGQGFGKLFF. CDR3 sequence (DNA): TGTGCCAGCAGCTATCCGGGACAGGGTTTTGGGAAACTGTTTTTT.

The chain combines TRBV4-3 with TRBJ2-5; D is undetermined. V gave up 1 base and J gave up 4 bases, with 10 bases separating them. The germline V gene has CDR1 LGHNA and CDR2 YSLEER. The CDR3 has 14 amino acids. Here the CDR3 reads CASSQGPVRETQYF. The CDR3 region has the DNA TGCGCCAGCAGCCAAGGCCCCGTCCGAGAGACCCAGTACTTC.

In regard to this clonotype: The CDR3 does not end in the conserved phenylalanine or tryptophan, so this is likely a read error. V usage is TRBV12-3 or TRBV12-4 and J usage is TRBJ2-3, with TRBD1 matching over 7 bases. The V and J ends lost 6 bases and 9 bases, in that order; junction bases with no gene match: 6. The CDR3 runs to 12 residues. DNA for the CDR3: TGTGCCAGCAGCAGACAGGGATCAACGCAGTATTCT. It is translated as CASSRQGSTQYS.

This clonotype has a count of ten or more. The gene calls are TRBV29-1 and TRBJ1-2; D uncertain. CDR1 is SQVTM and CDR2 is ANQGSEA in the germline V gene. The ends were cut back, 7 bases at V and 8 bases at J, with 17 bases in the middle. The CDR3 is 12 residues long. CDR3 nucleotides: TGCAGCGCCGAAGGCCGCCTGAGAGGCTACACCTTC. The encoded protein is CSAEGRLRGYTF.

V and J are TRBV5-1 and TRBJ2-1; 8 bases line up with TRBD1. Germline CDR1 SGHRS, CDR2 YFSETQ. This CDR3 region has 15 residues. J gave up 3 bases and V 0 bases, and 2 bases lay outside the gene matches. CDR3 sequence reads: CASSLGTGIYNEQFF. The DNA for the CDR3 is TGCGCCAGCAGCTTGGGGACAGGGATCTACAATGAGCAGTTCTTC.

This clonotype was detected many times. The rearrangement uses TRBV4-3 and TRBJ2-2, with 9 bases fitting TRBD1. The ends lost 4 bases at V and 1 base at J; junction bases unmatched: 13. The CDR3 totals 19 residues. Germline V gene lookup returns CDR1 LGHNA and CDR2 YSLEER. The CDR3 sequence: CASSLIRDRVVMNTGELFF. Written as DNA, the CDR3 is TGCGCCAGCAGCCTGATCCGGGACAGGGTGGTGATGAACACCGGGGAGCTGTTTTTT.

This clonotype was counted a few times. This chain joins TRBV5-6 and TRBJ1-6; D ambiguous. This CDR3 contains 15 residues. The V gene's germline CDR1 is SGHDT and CDR2 YYEEEE. V was shortened by 2 bases and J by 0 bases, with 6 bases between the two germline ends. The CDR3 is CASSFGNSYNSPLHF. CDR3 sequence (DNA): TGTGCCAGCAGCTTTGGTAACTCCTATAATTCACCCCTCCACTTT. Looking up the rest from reference TRBV5-6 and TRBJ1-6 gives the full variable domain: DAGVTQSPTHLIKTRGQQVTLRCSPKSGHDTVSWYQQALGQGPQFIFQYYEEEERQRGNFPDRFSGHQFPNYSSELNVNALLLGDSALYLCASSFGNSYNSPLHFGNGTRLTVT.

This clonotype was picked up a small number of times. The rearrangement uses TRBV19 and TRBJ1-2; no firm D call. The V and J ends lost 6 bases and 4 bases respectively, with 15 bases between them. The CDR3 has 14 amino acids. Germline CDR1 is LNHDA and CDR2 is SQIVND (reference sequence). CDR3 in DNA: TGTGCCAGTAGAACCCACCGGGGATCCTATGGCTACACCTTC. Translated, it gives CASRTHRGSYGYTF.

This clonotype has a handful of counts. This chain uses TRBV7-2 with TRBJ1-1; D ambiguous. The germline CDR1 and CDR2 sequences are SGHTA and FQGNSA. V was trimmed by 2 bases and J by 5 bases, leaving 9 bases between them. The CDR3 is 13 residues long. CDR3 sequence (DNA): TGTGCCAGCAGCTTACGGGAGAGAACTGAAGCTTTCTTT. It translates to CASSLRERTEAFF.